The sequence of this TCR beta chain was determined in a study of blood T cell repertoires in COVID-19. Study information: Sample material is recorded as cDNA or gDNA derived from T cells, B-cell-depleted T cells, or PBMCs.

Data came from immunoSEQ multiplex PCR; TCRdb stores just in-frame clones and leaves some out. The sample lists under 300,000 clones; approximately 90% were seen once. Cohort placement rested on clinical history that participants reported themselves. Looked up from germline, CDR1 is GTSNPN and CDR2 is SVGIG (reference sequence). The V gene lost 4 bases and the J gene lost 3 bases, with 10 bases spanning the gap. This CDR3 contains 13 residues. This receptor was identified in a woman aged 25 to 39 with acute COVID-19. Sample: PBMCs or T cells enriched from blood (not recorded which). The rearrangement joins TRBV30 to TRBJ1-3; D might be TRBD1 (5 bases). The CDR3 protein is CAWNPGYGNTIYF. The CDR3 DNA reads TGTGCCTGGAACCCAGGGTATGGAAACACCATATATTTT.